These 21 T cell receptor beta chains came from one sample sequenced in a study of T cell changes during pregnancy in multiple sclerosis. The table came from immunoSEQ multiplex PCR; TCRdb's copy has only in-frame clones and leaves some out. The table includes roughly 87,000 clones, 93% detected once. The sample consisted of peripheral blood, taken in the third trimester of pregnancy. These receptors all stem from a female donor in good health, enrolled as a control in a pregnancy study.

The gene calls are TRBV9 and TRBJ2-1; D might be TRBD1 (5 bases). V was clipped by 0 bases and J by 6 bases, with 13 bases between them. The CDR3 has 15 amino acids. Germline CDR1 SGDLS, CDR2 YYNGEE. CDR3 DNA sequence: TGTGCCAGCAGCGTAGAATTATCAGGGCCCAATGAGCAGTTCTTC. Protein: CASSVELSGPNEQFF.

The chain uses TRBV28 and TRBJ1-1; TRBD1 is a possible D gene (6 bases). Trimming took off 2 bases at V and 3 bases at J, with 10 bases between the two ends. The CDR3 consists of 14 residues. Germline assignment: CDR1 MDHEN and CDR2 SYDVKM. The CDR3 coding sequence is TGTGCCAGCAGTTTAACAGGGAAATACACTGAAGCTTTCTTT. Translated: CASSLTGKYTEAFF.

The gene calls are TRBV28 and TRBJ2-5; 12 bases line up with TRBD2. Trimming removed 5 bases from V and 3 bases from J; junction bases left unmatched: 4. Looked up from germline, CDR1 is MDHEN and CDR2 is SYDVKM. CDR3 length: 15 amino acids. The CDR3 DNA is TGTGCCAGCAGTCCACTAGCGGGAGGTAAAGAGACCCAGTACTTC. Its protein is CASSPLAGGKETQYF.

The chain uses TRBV27 and TRBJ1-5; 7 bases line up with TRBD1. This CDR3 is built from 15 residues. Per germline, CDR1 MNHEY and CDR2 SMNVEV (reference sequence). With V trimmed by 0 bases and J by 3 bases, 2 bases remained unmatched. The CDR3 protein is CASSLSGGYNQPQHF. The CDR3 DNA is TGTGCCAGCAGTTTATCAGGGGGCTACAATCAGCCCCAGCATTTT.

J is TRBJ2-7 and V is TRBV7-9; maybe TRBD1 (6 bases). V lost 5 bases and J lost 3, with 11 bases in between. The germline V gene encodes CDR1 SEHNR and CDR2 FQNEAQ (reference sequence). The CDR3 contains 13 residues. The CDR3 nucleotides read TGTGCCAGCAGCGCAGGACAGTTCTACGAGCAGTACTTC. This sequence encodes CASSAGQFYEQYF.

The rearrangement links TRBV11-2 to TRBJ1-2, with TRBD1 matching over 8 bases. Looked up from germline, CDR1 is SGHAT and CDR2 is FQNNGV. With V trimmed by 5 bases and J by 4 bases, 12 bases remained unmatched. The CDR3 extends over 16 amino acids. The CDR3 is CASSQLTSGQAYGYTF. DNA for the CDR3: TGTGCCAGCAGCCAACTGACCTCGGGACAGGCCTATGGCTACACCTTC.

This clone appeared a few times. The V and J genes are TRBV6-5 and TRBJ2-6; perhaps TRBD2 as D (5 bases). V gave up 0 bases and J gave up 4 bases, with 10 bases separating them. Germline loops: CDR1 MNHEY, CDR2 SVGAGI. The CDR3 consists of 16 residues. As DNA, the CDR3 is TGTGCCAGCAGTTACTCAGAGGGATCCGGGGCCAACGTCCTGACTTTC. This translates into CASSYSEGSGANVLTF.

The chain joins TRBV29-1 to TRBJ2-7; the match to TRBD1 covers 9 bases. There are 15 residues in the CDR3. In germline, CDR1 is SQVTM, CDR2 ANQGSEA. V lost 5 bases to trimming and J lost 2 bases; unmatched junction nucleotides: 10. This CDR3 is CSVYVGGQGTYEQYF. The CDR3 coding sequence is TGCAGCGTTTACGTCGGGGGACAGGGTACCTACGAGCAGTACTTC.

V and J are TRBV20-1 and TRBJ1-2, with 7 bases matching TRBD1. Germline-derived CDR1 and CDR2 are DFQATT and SNEGSKA (reference sequence). CDR3 length: 11 amino acids. Losses at the gene ends were 6 bases for V and 8 bases for J; bases not matched to a gene: 6. CDR3 in DNA: TGCAGTGCGAGGACAGGCAGCGGCTACACCTTC. Residues: CSARTGSGYTF.

In its sample, this clone was seen once. The chain recombines TRBV5-6 with TRBJ2-2, with TRBD2 matching 8 bases. V gave up 4 bases and J gave up 2 bases; unmatched junction bases: 7. The CDR3 has 16 residues. The germline V gene encodes CDR1 SGHDT and CDR2 YYEEEE. The CDR3 DNA is TGTGCCAGCAGCCCTGGACTAGCAGATAACACCGGGGAGCTGTTTTTT. It encodes CASSPGLADNTGELFF.

Relative to its sample, this clone is medium-sized (0.01 to 0.1%). Other DNA sequences in this specimen translate into the identical CDR3. V and J are TRBV5-1 and TRBJ1-1, with D tentatively TRBD1 (5 bases). Trimming stripped 0 bases from V and 3 bases from J, with 9 bases between. Looked up from germline, CDR1 is SGHRS and CDR2 is YFSETQ. CDR3 length equals 14 residues. CDR3 loop: CASSLAGGYTEAFF. CDR3 DNA sequence: TGCGCCAGCAGCTTGGCCGGGGGTTACACTGAAGCTTTCTTT.

This clone has only one observation. V usage is TRBV9 and J usage is TRBJ1-1; TRBD1 matches 10 bases. V dropped 5 bases and J dropped 0; count of bases not matched to a gene: 10. Germline values: CDR1 SGDLS, CDR2 YYNGEE. The CDR3 consists of 17 residues. CDR3 residues: CASRRGTGATMNTEAFF. DNA of the CDR3: TGTGCCAGCAGGCGGGGGACAGGGGCTACCATGAACACTGAAGCTTTCTTT.

The chain has TRBV28 and TRBJ2-7; TRBD2 aligns across 12 bases. The CDR3 consists of 15 residues. V dropped 2 bases and J dropped 4; count of bases not matched to a gene: 3. CDR1 is MDHEN, CDR2 SYDVKM, per germline. The CDR3 nucleotides are TGTGCCAGCAGTTTACAGACTAGCGGGAGTTACGAGCAGTACTTC. Its translation is CASSLQTSGSYEQYF. The whole variable domain, filled in from reference TRBV28 and TRBJ2-7, reads DVKVTQSSRYLVKRTGEKVFLECVQDMDHENMFWYRQDPGLGLRLIYFSYDVKMKEKGDIPEGYSVSREKKERFSLILESASTNQTSMYLCASSLQTSGSYEQYFGPGTRLTVT.

Written as DNA, the CDR3 is TGTGCCAGCAGATACGGGACTAGTACTTTCATGACGCAGTATTTT. It is translated as CASRYGTSTFMTQYF. The V call is TRBV2, the J call TRBJ2-3; TRBD2 aligns across 8 bases. The CDR3 is 15 residues long. V was pared by 6 bases and J by 9 bases, with 14 bases of the junction left unmatched. Germline V gene data show CDR1 as SNHLY and CDR2 as FYNNEI.

The V and J genes are TRBV11-3 and TRBJ2-2; possible D gene TRBD2, 8 bases. The germline V gene has CDR1 SGHNT and CDR2 YENEEA. The CDR3 runs 17 residues. V lost 5 bases and J 9 bases, leaving 25 bases between the germline ends. The CDR3 sequence: CASSKQGPGTRGRELFF. CDR3 sequence (DNA): TGTGCCAGCAGCAAACAGGGGCCCGGGACTAGGGGCCGGGAGCTGTTTTTT.

The chain employs TRBV18 and TRBJ2-1; 11 bases are shared with TRBD2. CDR1 is KGHSH and CDR2 is LQKENI in the germline V gene. V dropped 3 bases and J dropped 3; count of bases not matched to a gene: 4. The CDR3 is 16 residues long. This chain's CDR3 is CASSPMTSGVYNEQFF. The CDR3 DNA reads TGTGCCAGCTCACCCATGACTAGCGGGGTCTACAATGAGCAGTTCTTC. Together with reference TRBV18 and TRBJ2-1, the CDR3 gives the full variable domain: NAGVMQNPRHLVRRRGQEARLRCSPMKGHSHVYWYRQLPEEGLKFMVYLQKENIIDESGMPKERFSAEFPKEGPSILRIQQVVRGDSAAYFCASSPMTSGVYNEQFFGPGTRLTVL.

V usage is TRBV27 and J usage is TRBJ2-1; TRBD2 aligns across 11 bases. CDR3 length: 19 residues. V lost 4 bases to trimming and J lost 2 bases; unmatched junction nucleotides: 13. Germline V lookup: CDR1 MNHEY, CDR2 SMNVEV (reference sequence). Here the CDR3 DNA reads TGTGCCAGCAGTTCCAAAGGGCTTCTAGCGGGAGGACCCTACAATGAGCAGTTCTTC. Translation gives CASSSKGLLAGGPYNEQFF.

The gene calls are TRBV6-5 and TRBJ2-1, with a tentative D call TRBD1 (8 bases). The V gene's germline CDR1 is MNHEY and CDR2 SVGAGI. Trimming stripped 9 bases from V and 8 bases from J, with 20 bases between. This CDR3 comprises 14 residues. CDR3 residues: CASKTGGVVDEQFF. In nucleotides, the CDR3 is TGTGCCAGTAAAACAGGGGGGGTAGTGGATGAGCAGTTCTTC.

The chain uses TRBV5-1 and TRBJ1-2; D is unclear. The CDR3 loop spans 13 amino acids. Trimming took 0 bases from V and 8 from J, leaving 11 bases between them. The V gene's germline CDR1 is SGHRS and CDR2 YFSETQ. Here the CDR3 DNA reads TGCGCCAGCAGCTTGGTTCCGGGTCGGGGCTACACCTTC. Its protein is CASSLVPGRGYTF.

The gene calls are TRBV7-6 and TRBJ1-1, with 8 bases identical to TRBD1. Trimming cost V 5 bases and J 0 bases; bases outside gene matches: 5. This CDR3 region has 15 residues. The germline V gene encodes CDR1 SGHVS and CDR2 FNYEAQ. The chain's CDR3 is CASSSRQGMNTEAFF. DNA of the CDR3: TGTGCCAGCAGCAGCAGACAGGGGATGAACACTGAAGCTTTCTTT.

This clone has only one observation. V is TRBV5-1 and J is TRBJ2-3; 11 bases align to TRBD2. The CDR3 covers 15 residues. Germline V gene data show CDR1 as SGHRS and CDR2 as YFSETQ. Germline trimming cut 7 bases from V and 6 bases from J; bases unmatched to any gene: 10. The CDR3 coding sequence is TGCGCCAGCTCCTTAGCGGGAGGGGACGGGGATACGCAGTATTTT. It encodes CASSLAGGDGDTQYF.